Below, 10 T cell receptor beta chains from the same sample are listed, as sequenced in a study of T cells in Graves' hyperthyroidism and ophthalmopathy. Template material for amplifying TCR beta CDR3 regions consisted of RNA transcripts. HTBI primers drove first-round RT-PCR of the TCR CDR3. TCRdb ran MiXCR on the multiplex PCR reads and lists one entry per CDR3 protein. The table includes hundreds of thousands of distinct CDR3 sequences, around 19% detected once. The sequenced material came from blood. These receptors were taken from a man aged 40-50 years with Graves' hyperthyroidism.

This clonotype was observed a single time. As DNA, the CDR3 is TGTGCCAGCAGCTTAGTTTTGGGCGGGGGGATTATCAATGAGCAGTTCTTC. Residues: CASSLVLGGGIINEQFF. This sequence joins TRBV7-2 and TRBJ2-1, with 8 bases lining up with TRBD2. Losses at the gene ends were 1 base for V and 6 bases for J; bases not matched to a gene: 11. CDR3 length: 17 amino acids. Per germline, CDR1 SGHTA and CDR2 FQGNSA.

The chain recombines TRBV15 with TRBJ1-5, with 7 bases matching TRBD1. The CDR3 has 17 amino acids. Trimming at V came to 0 bases and at J to 6 bases, leaving 11 bases not matched to a gene. Germline V gene data show CDR1 as LNHNV and CDR2 as YYDKDF (reference sequence). The CDR3, as DNA: TGTGCCACCAGCAGAGATCGAGGAGGGGGCCTCGGTCAGCCCCAGCATTTT. As protein: CATSRDRGGGLGQPQHF.

This clonotype was picked up many times. The rearrangement links TRBV18 to TRBJ1-3; D remains unclear. From germline, CDR1 is KGHSH and CDR2 LQKENI. The ends were cut back, 2 bases at V and 0 bases at J, with 11 bases in the middle. The CDR3 spans 16 residues. CDR3: CASSPSMDHSGNTIYF. The CDR3 region has the DNA TGTGCCAGCTCACCATCGATGGACCACTCTGGAAACACCATATATTTT.

This clonotype was recorded many times. The chain links TRBV5-1 to TRBJ1-6, with D hard to call. Germline-derived CDR1 and CDR2 are SGHRS and YFSETQ. The V gene lost 2 bases and the J gene lost 4 bases, with 10 bases spanning the gap. There are 15 residues in the CDR3. The DNA for the CDR3 is TGCGCCAGCAGCTTCTCCGGGTCGTATAATTCACCCCTCCACTTT. The encoded protein is CASSFSGSYNSPLHF.

This clonotype was found many times. V usage is TRBV4-3 and J usage is TRBJ2-1, with 11 bases fitting TRBD2. CDR3 length equals 16 residues. The J segment lost 4 bases and the V segment lost 1 base, leaving 3 bases of the junction unmatched. The germline V gene has CDR1 LGHNA and CDR2 YSLEER. The DNA of the CDR3 is TGCGCCAGCAGCCAAGCTGGGACTAGCGGATACAATGAGCAGTTCTTC. It encodes CASSQAGTSGYNEQFF.

The table lists this clonotype with a few counts. The chain has TRBV27 and TRBJ2-2; D not resolved. This CDR3 has 17 residues. Germline loops: CDR1 MNHEY, CDR2 SMNVEV (reference sequence). The ends were cut back, 6 bases at V and 1 base at J, with 18 bases in the middle. The DNA for the CDR3 is TGTGCCAGCAGCCCCATCCCTTTATGGGGGAACACCGGGGAGCTGTTTTTT. Protein product: CASSPIPLWGNTGELFF.

At least ten counts were recorded for this clonotype. The CDR3 DNA reads as TGTGCCAGCAGCCGTACGGTTAGCACAGATACGCAGTATTTT. This translates into CASSRTVSTDTQYF. The chain employs TRBV4-2 and TRBJ2-3; no definite D call. This CDR3 is 14 amino acids long. CDR1 LGHNA and CDR2 YNFKEQ come from the germline V gene. V was clipped by 4 bases and J by 0 bases, with 8 bases between them.

This clonotype was seen repeatedly, ten times or more. This chain connects TRBV7-2 to TRBJ1-2; TRBD1 is a possible D gene (6 bases). The germline V and J ends were trimmed by 5 bases and 1 base, with 11 bases remaining between them. From germline, CDR1 is SGHTA and CDR2 FQGNSA. This CDR3 contains 14 residues. CDR3 sequence: CASSVDSLNYGYTF. For the CDR3, the DNA is TGTGCCAGCAGCGTGGACAGCCTTAACTATGGCTACACCTTC.

This clonotype was seen ten or more times. The chain carries TRBV7-9 and TRBJ1-4; tentatively, D is TRBD1 (5 bases). CDR3 length: 14 amino acids. Trimming shortened V by 5 bases and J by 6 bases, and 13 bases separated the two germline ends. Germline CDR1 SEHNR, CDR2 FQNEAQ (reference sequence). In DNA form, the CDR3 reads TGTGCCAGCAGCGCCAAGGGGAGCTATGAAAAACTGTTTTTT. It specifies CASSAKGSYEKLFF. Supplemented by reference TRBV7-9 and TRBJ1-4, the full variable domain reads DTGVSQNPRHKITKRGQNVTFRCDPISEHNRLYWYRQTLGQGPEFLTYFQNEAQLEKSRLLSDRFSAERPKGSFSTLEIQRTEQGDSAMYLCASSAKGSYEKLFFGSGTQLSVL.

This clonotype was seen many times. The CDR3 protein is CASQGPFSGANVLTF. As DNA, the CDR3 is TGTGCCAGCCAAGGCCCTTTTTCTGGGGCCAACGTCCTGACTTTC. The chain combines TRBV9 with TRBJ2-6; D unclear. There are 15 residues in the CDR3. Germline V CDR1 and CDR2: SGDLS, YYNGEE. The germline V and J ends were trimmed by 7 bases and 1 base, with 12 bases remaining between them.